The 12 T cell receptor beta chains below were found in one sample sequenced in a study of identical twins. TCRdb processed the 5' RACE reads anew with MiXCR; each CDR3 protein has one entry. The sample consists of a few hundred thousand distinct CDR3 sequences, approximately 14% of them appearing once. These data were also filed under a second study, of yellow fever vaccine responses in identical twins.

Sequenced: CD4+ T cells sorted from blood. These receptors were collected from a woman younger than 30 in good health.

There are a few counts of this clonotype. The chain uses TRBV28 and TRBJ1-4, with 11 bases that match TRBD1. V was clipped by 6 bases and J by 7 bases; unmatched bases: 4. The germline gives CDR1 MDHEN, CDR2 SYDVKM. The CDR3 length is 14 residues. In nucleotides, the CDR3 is TGTGCCAGCAGAGCCGGGACAGGGGGTGAAAAACTGTTTTTT. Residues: CASRAGTGGEKLFF.

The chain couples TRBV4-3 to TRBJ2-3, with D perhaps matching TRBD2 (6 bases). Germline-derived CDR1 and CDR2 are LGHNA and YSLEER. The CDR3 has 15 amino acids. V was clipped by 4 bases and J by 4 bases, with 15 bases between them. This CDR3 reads CASSPRISGPDTQYF. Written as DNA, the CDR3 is TGCGCCAGCAGCCCGCGAATTAGCGGACCAGATACGCAGTATTTT.

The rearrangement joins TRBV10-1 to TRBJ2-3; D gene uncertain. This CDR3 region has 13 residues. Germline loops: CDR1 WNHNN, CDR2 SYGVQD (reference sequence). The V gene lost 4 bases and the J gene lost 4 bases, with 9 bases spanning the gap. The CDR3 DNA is TGCGCCAGCAGTGGAGTTTGGGCAGATACGCAGTATTTT. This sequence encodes CASSGVWADTQYF.

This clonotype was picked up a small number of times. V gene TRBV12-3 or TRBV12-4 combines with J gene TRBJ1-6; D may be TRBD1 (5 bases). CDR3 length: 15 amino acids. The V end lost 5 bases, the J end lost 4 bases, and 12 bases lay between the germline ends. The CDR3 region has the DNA TGTGCCAGCAGTCCGGACACTTCGTATAATTCACCCCTCCACTTT. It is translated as CASSPDTSYNSPLHF.

The CDR3 DNA sequence: TGCAGCGTCCAAAGGGACAGGGCTTACGAGCAGTACTTC. Translation gives CSVQRDRAYEQYF. The chain joins TRBV29-1 to TRBJ2-7; 9 bases are shared with TRBD1. Germline CDR1 reads SQVTM; CDR2 reads ANQGSEA. This CDR3 region has 13 residues. With V trimmed by 6 bases and J by 4 bases, 7 bases remained unmatched.

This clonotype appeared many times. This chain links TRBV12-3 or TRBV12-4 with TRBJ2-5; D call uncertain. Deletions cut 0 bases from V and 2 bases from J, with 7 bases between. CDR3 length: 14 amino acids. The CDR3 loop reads CASSLAAVQETQYF. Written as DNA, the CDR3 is TGTGCCAGCAGTTTAGCGGCTGTACAAGAGACCCAGTACTTC.

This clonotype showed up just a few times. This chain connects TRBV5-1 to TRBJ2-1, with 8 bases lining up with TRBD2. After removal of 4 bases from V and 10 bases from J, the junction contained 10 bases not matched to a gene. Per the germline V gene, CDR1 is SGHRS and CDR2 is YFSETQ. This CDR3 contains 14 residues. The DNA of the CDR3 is TGCGCCAGCAGCGAGGGACTAGGTTTGGGAGAGCAGTTCTTC. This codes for CASSEGLGLGEQFF.

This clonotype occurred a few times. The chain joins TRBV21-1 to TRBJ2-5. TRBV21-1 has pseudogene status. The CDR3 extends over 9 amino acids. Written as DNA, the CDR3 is TGTGCCAGCAGCCCCGTTAAGTACTTC. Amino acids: CASSPVKYF.

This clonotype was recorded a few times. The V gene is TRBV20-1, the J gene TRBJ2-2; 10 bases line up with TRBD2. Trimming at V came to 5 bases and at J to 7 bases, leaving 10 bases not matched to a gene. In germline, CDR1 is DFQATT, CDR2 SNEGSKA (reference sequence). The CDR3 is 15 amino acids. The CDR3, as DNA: TGCAGTGCTGCCCCAACCGGGACTAGCGTCGGGGAGCTGTTTTTT. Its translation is CSAAPTGTSVGELFF.

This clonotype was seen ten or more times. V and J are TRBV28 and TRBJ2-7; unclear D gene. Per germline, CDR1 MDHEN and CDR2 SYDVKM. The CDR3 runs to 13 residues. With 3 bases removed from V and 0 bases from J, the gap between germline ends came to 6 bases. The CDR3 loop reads CASSFGSSYEQYF. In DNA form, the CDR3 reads TGTGCCAGCAGTTTCGGTAGCTCCTACGAGCAGTACTTC.

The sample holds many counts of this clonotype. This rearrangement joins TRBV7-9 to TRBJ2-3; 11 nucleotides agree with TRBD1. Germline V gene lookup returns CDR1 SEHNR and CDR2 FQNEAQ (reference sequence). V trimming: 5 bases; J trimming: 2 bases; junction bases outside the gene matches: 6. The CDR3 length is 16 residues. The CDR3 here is CASSPGQGAITDTQYF. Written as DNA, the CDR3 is TGTGCCAGCAGCCCCGGACAGGGGGCTATCACAGATACGCAGTATTTT.

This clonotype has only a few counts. The CDR3 loop reads CASSQDDRGYSPLHF. CDR3 DNA: TGTGCCAGCAGCCAAGACGACAGGGGGTACTCACCCCTCCACTTT. The rearrangement joins TRBV5-6 to TRBJ1-6; 9 nucleotides line up with TRBD1. The CDR3 sequence is 15 residues long. Trimming removed 4 bases from V and 10 bases from J; junction bases left unmatched: 9. Looked up from germline, CDR1 is SGHDT and CDR2 is YYEEEE.